This T cell receptor beta chain came from a study of blood T cell repertoires in COVID-19. Whole-study context: Sites across the United States, Italy and Spain contributed samples from acute and convalescent COVID-19. Sources were T cells, B-cell-depleted T cells, or PBMCs; the material itself was cDNA or gDNA.

Individuals drawn from 20 to 30 US areas were about 18 to 90 years old. Either two negative PCRs, clearance, or symptom resolution qualified Cohort 3 donors as recovered. CDR1 SEHNR and CDR2 FQNEAQ come from the germline V gene (reference sequence). This CDR3 is built from 15 residues. V shed 4 bases and J shed 3 bases, with 16 bases lying between them. In this sample, this clone turned up once. Some clones are missing from TCRdb's copy, which holds only in-frame ones; the method was immunoSEQ multiplex PCR. The sample has about 280,000 clones; approximately 88% are singletons. The sequencing sample was made of PBMCs or T cells enriched from blood (not recorded which). The V gene is TRBV7-9, the J gene TRBJ2-7, with a tentative D call TRBD1 (7 bases). This TCR derives from a woman aged 25 to 39 who had recovered from COVID-19. The DNA for the CDR3 is TGTGCCAGCAGCTCGACAGGGAGGTCGTTCTACGAGCAGTACTTC. It specifies CASSSTGRSFYEQYF.